These 32 T cell receptor beta chains originate from one sample sequenced in a study of T cell changes during pregnancy in multiple sclerosis. Assay: immunoSEQ multiplex PCR; the TCRdb copy retains only in-frame clones and omits some. There are fewer than 85,000 clones in the sample; around 93% occur only once, and 2.5% lies in the top ten. This specimen was peripheral blood, taken in the second trimester of pregnancy. The receptors originated from a female donor with multiple sclerosis, enrolled in a pregnancy study.

CDR3 region: CASSLRGGNTEAFF. CDR3 sequence (DNA): TGTGCCAGCAGTTTAAGGGGAGGTAACACTGAAGCTTTCTTT. This sequence joins TRBV27 and TRBJ1-1; possibly TRBD1 for D (5 bases). The length of the CDR3 is 14 residues. With 2 bases removed from V and 2 bases from J, the gap between germline ends came to 9 bases. Germline V lookup: CDR1 MNHEY, CDR2 SMNVEV (reference sequence).

A few counts support this clone. The chain is built from TRBV10-1 and TRBJ2-7; D is undetermined. Trimming pared 3 bases from V and 7 bases from J, leaving 7 bases between. The CDR3 is 11 amino acids. The V gene's germline CDR1 is WNHNN and CDR2 SYGVQD (reference sequence). The DNA for the CDR3 is TGCGCCAGCAGTGACAACCTAGAGCAGTACTTC. It translates to CASSDNLEQYF.

This chain uses TRBV5-1 with TRBJ2-3; 11 positions match TRBD2. J lost 2 bases, V lost 4 bases, and 6 bases had no gene match. There are 16 residues in the CDR3. Germline CDR1 is SGHRS and CDR2 is YFSETQ. The CDR3 bases are TGCGCCAGCAGCCTGGGACTAGCGGACTCCACAGATACGCAGTATTTT. Protein: CASSLGLADSTDTQYF.

The rearrangement links TRBV6-5 to TRBJ1-6; D is uncertain. This CDR3 has 15 residues. The germline V gene encodes CDR1 MNHEY and CDR2 SVGAGI. V gave up 6 bases and J gave up 6 bases, with 15 bases separating them. The CDR3 here is CASSRVGSSNSPLHF. Written as DNA, the CDR3 is TGTGCCAGCAGCCGAGTGGGGAGTAGTAATTCACCCCTCCACTTT.

This clone came up once. The rearrangement links TRBV27 to TRBJ1-3; D remains ambiguous. From germline, CDR1 is MNHEY and CDR2 SMNVEV (reference sequence). The CDR3 spans 15 residues. V dropped 2 bases and J dropped 0 bases, with 8 bases sitting between them. The CDR3 reads CASSLGPGSGNTIYF. The CDR3 nucleotides read TGTGCCAGCAGTTTAGGTCCCGGCTCTGGAAACACCATATATTTT.

The chain carries TRBV9 and TRBJ2-7; 11 bases align to TRBD2. This CDR3 spans 14 amino acids. From germline, CDR1 is SGDLS and CDR2 YYNGEE. J gave up 3 bases and V 3 bases, and 2 bases lay outside the gene matches. DNA of the CDR3: TGTGCCAGCAGCGGCGGACTAGCGGGCTACGAGCAGTACTTC. Translated: CASSGGLAGYEQYF.

The gene calls are TRBV5-4 and TRBJ1-2; 7 bases are shared with TRBD1. Germline-derived CDR1 and CDR2 are SGHNT and YYREEE (reference sequence). V shed 3 bases, J shed 4 bases, and the junction held 6 bases outside the gene matches. The CDR3 extends over 14 amino acids. CDR3 sequence (DNA): TGTGCCAGCAGCTCTGGTCAGGGGGTCTATGGCTACACCTTC. Amino acids: CASSSGQGVYGYTF.

The V gene is TRBV2, the J gene TRBJ2-5, with TRBD2 as a possible D gene (5 bases). Per germline, CDR1 SNHLY and CDR2 FYNNEI. This CDR3 is 13 amino acids long. The V and J ends lost 5 bases and 2 bases respectively, with 9 bases between them. CDR3 DNA: TGTGCCAGCAGTTGGACTGGGCAAGAGACCCAGTACTTC. The encoded protein is CASSWTGQETQYF.

This clone is a singleton in its sample. The chain is built from TRBV7-9 and TRBJ2-5; 8 bases are shared with TRBD2. The trim removed 1 base at V and 1 base at J, leaving 2 bases unmatched. The CDR3 has 15 residues. Germline assignment: CDR1 SEHNR and CDR2 FQNEAQ (reference sequence). The CDR3 coding sequence is TGTGCCAGCAGCTTAGGCGGGGGGTTCCAAGAGACCCAGTACTTC. Protein sequence: CASSLGGGFQETQYF.

The chain has TRBV7-5 and TRBJ2-5; the table names TRBD1, a call not compared with the DNA. TRBV7-5 is shown as a pseudogene. CDR3 length: 16 residues. CDR3 sequence: CARSFPGQTYQETQYF. The CDR3 bases are TGTGCCAGAAGCTTTCCGGGACAGACGTACCAAGAGACCCAGTACTTC.

This chain uses TRBV18 with TRBJ2-3; D ambiguous. Trimming left V 4 bases short and J 3 bases short, with 14 bases between. Germline V CDR1 and CDR2: KGHSH, LQKENI. The CDR3 runs to 15 residues. CDR3 loop: CASSRFGEKTDTQYF. CDR3 nucleotide sequence: TGTGCCAGCTCACGGTTTGGAGAGAAAACAGATACGCAGTATTTT.

This clone turned up a few times. The chain links TRBV30 to TRBJ2-2; perhaps TRBD1 as D (5 bases). The CDR3 is made up of 12 amino acids. The germline CDR1 and CDR2 sequences are GTSNPN and SVGIG (reference sequence). Between the trimmed V and J ends, which lost 5 bases and 6 bases, there was a span of 10 bases. CDR3 residues: CAWGRDAGELFF. The CDR3 DNA sequence: TGTGCCTGGGGCAGGGATGCCGGGGAGCTGTTTTTT.

Comment on this clone: The same CDR3 can be traced to other DNA sequences in this sample. CDR3 bases: TGTGCCATCAGTGAGTCAGGGACAGGGGTACAGCCCCAGCATTTT. Amino acid sequence: CAISESGTGVQPQHF. This chain links TRBV10-3 with TRBJ1-5, with 10 bases identical to TRBD1. The length of the CDR3 is 15 residues. From germline, CDR1 is ENHRY and CDR2 SYGVKD. V lost 0 bases to trimming and J lost 7 bases; unmatched junction nucleotides: 3.

The rearrangement joins TRBV9 to TRBJ2-7; tentative D call: TRBD1 (5 bases). Germline V gene lookup returns CDR1 SGDLS and CDR2 YYNGEE. This CDR3 has 14 residues. Trimming cost V 3 bases and J 3 bases, with 13 bases left between them. As DNA, the CDR3 is TGTGCCAGCAGCGAGGATCAGGGAAACTACGAGCAGTACTTC. Its translation: CASSEDQGNYEQYF.

This clone was recorded once. The chain uses TRBV18 and TRBJ2-5; 8 positions match TRBD1. Per the germline V gene, CDR1 is KGHSH and CDR2 is LQKENI. The length of the CDR3 is 14 residues. The junction had 4 bases not matched to a gene; V was cut back by 6 bases and J by 1 base. The CDR3 here is CASSLDRGQETQYF. CDR3 bases: TGTGCCAGCTCCCTCGACAGGGGCCAAGAGACCCAGTACTTC.

This chain connects TRBV2 to TRBJ2-3; 9 bases are a match to TRBD2. The germline V gene has CDR1 SNHLY and CDR2 FYNNEI. This CDR3 is 14 amino acids long. With V trimmed by 6 bases and J by 1 base, 2 bases remained unmatched. CDR3 DNA sequence: TGTGCCAGCAGGATAGCGGGGGGCACAGATACGCAGTATTTT. This gives the protein CASRIAGGTDTQYF.

V usage is TRBV7-9 and J usage is TRBJ2-1; 9 positions match TRBD1. V trimming: 5 bases; J trimming: 4 bases; junction bases outside the gene matches: 6. The V gene's germline CDR1 is SEHNR and CDR2 FQNEAQ (reference sequence). The CDR3 length is 15 residues. CDR3 amino acids: CASSRRQGVYNEQFF. The CDR3 DNA reads TGTGCCAGCAGCCGCCGACAGGGGGTTTACAATGAGCAGTTCTTC. The variable domain in full, with the rest retrieved from reference TRBV7-9 and TRBJ2-1, is DTGVSQNPRHKITKRGQNVTFRCDPISEHNRLYWYRQTLGQGPEFLTYFQNEAQLEKSRLLSDRFSAERPKGSFSTLEIQRTEQGDSAMYLCASSRRQGVYNEQFFGPGTRLTVL.

The chain combines TRBV2 with TRBJ2-2; 10 bases map to TRBD1. J was trimmed by 4 bases and V by 9 bases; bases with no gene match: 5. Germline CDR1 SNHLY, CDR2 FYNNEI. The CDR3 is 14 residues long. CDR3: CASKTGGGTGELFF. The CDR3 DNA reads as TGTGCCAGTAAGACAGGGGGCGGCACCGGGGAGCTGTTTTTT.

The V gene is TRBV7-8, the J gene TRBJ2-7, with TRBD1 matching 7 bases. The germline gives CDR1 SGHVS, CDR2 FQNEAQ. The CDR3 totals 15 residues. J gave up 1 base and V 5 bases, and 8 bases lay outside the gene matches. CDR3 sequence: CASSRHRDSSYEQYF. In DNA, the CDR3 is TGTGCCAGCAGCCGACACCGGGACAGTTCCTACGAGCAGTACTTC.

The CDR3: CASSQTGAGNTIYF. CDR3 DNA: TGTGCCAGCAGCCAGACAGGGGCTGGAAACACCATATATTTT. The gene calls are TRBV5-6 and TRBJ1-3, with 8 bases fitting TRBD1. This CDR3 spans 14 amino acids. Per the germline V gene, CDR1 is SGHDT and CDR2 is YYEEEE. The J segment lost 2 bases and the V segment lost 4 bases, leaving 2 bases of the junction unmatched.

The count of this clone is one. The gene calls are TRBV14 and TRBJ2-3, with TRBD1 matching 7 bases. The CDR3 is 17 residues long. J lost 0 bases, V lost 4 bases, and 10 bases had no gene match. Germline CDR1 is SGHDN and CDR2 is FVKESK. For the CDR3, the DNA is TGTGCCAGCAGCCCATTACGGGGACAGCGAAGCACAGATACGCAGTATTTT. It codes for CASSPLRGQRSTDTQYF.

The CDR3 protein is CASSFRTAYEQYF. For the CDR3, the DNA is TGTGCCAGCAGTTTTCGTACGGCCTACGAGCAGTACTTC. The V call is TRBV27, the J call TRBJ2-7; D unclear. Germline-derived CDR1 and CDR2 are MNHEY and SMNVEV (reference sequence). The CDR3 runs to 13 residues. V gave up 3 bases and J gave up 2 bases, with 8 bases separating them.

The chain uses TRBV4-1 and TRBJ2-7; possibly TRBD1 for D (6 bases). Trimming removed 0 bases at V and 3 bases at J, with 18 bases between. The CDR3 is made up of 17 amino acids. Germline CDR1 MGHRA, CDR2 YSYEKL. Here the CDR3 DNA reads TGCGCCAGCAGCCAAGAAGTTTCAGGGGCCCCGGGCTACGAGCAGTACTTC. Its translation: CASSQEVSGAPGYEQYF.

The chain couples TRBV5-1 to TRBJ2-2; tentative D call: TRBD2 (5 bases). CDR3 length: 14 residues. The germline V and J ends were trimmed by 2 bases and 6 bases, with 11 bases remaining between them. The V gene's germline CDR1 is SGHRS and CDR2 YFSETQ. As DNA, the CDR3 is TGCGCCAGCAGCTTTTCACTAGATGCCGGGGAGCTGTTTTTT. This gives the protein CASSFSLDAGELFF.

The rearrangement uses TRBV5-1 and TRBJ2-2, with D perhaps TRBD1 (5 bases). The CDR3 has 14 residues. Per the germline V gene, CDR1 is SGHRS and CDR2 is YFSETQ. The V end was cut by 4 bases, the J end by 7 bases, with 14 bases between. The CDR3 DNA reads as TGCGCCAGCAGCCGATCGACAGAGATCGGGGAGCTGTTTTTT. It yields the protein CASSRSTEIGELFF.

The CDR3 DNA is TGCGCCAGCAGCTTGGGGCTAGCGGGTAAAGAGACCCAGTACTTC. It encodes CASSLGLAGKETQYF. V gene TRBV5-1 combines with J gene TRBJ2-5, with 8 positions matching TRBD2. Germline V gives CDR1 SGHRS, CDR2 YFSETQ. The CDR3 length is 15 residues. With 0 bases clipped from V and 3 bases from J, the junction kept 4 bases outside the gene matches.

This clone came up once. The chain combines TRBV6-5 with TRBJ1-3; TRBD1 aligns across 10 bases. The germline CDR1 and CDR2 sequences are MNHEY and SVGAGI. After removal of 4 bases from V and 4 bases from J, the junction contained 1 base not matched to a gene. The CDR3 runs to 14 residues. The CDR3 reads CASSWDRGGNTIYF. The CDR3 DNA is TGTGCCAGCAGTTGGGACAGGGGCGGAAACACCATATATTTT.

The chain carries TRBV11-2 and TRBJ2-1, with 9 nucleotides matching TRBD2. The CDR3 is 12 residues long. CDR1 is SGHAT, CDR2 FQNNGV, per germline. Trimming at V came to 5 bases and at J to 13 bases, leaving 6 bases not matched to a gene. Here the CDR3 DNA reads TGTGCCAGCAGCCGAGCGGGGGGCCATCAGTTCTTC. Amino acids: CASSRAGGHQFF. Looking up the rest from reference TRBV11-2 and TRBJ2-1 gives the full variable domain: EAGVAQSPRYKIIEKRQSVAFWCNPISGHATLYWYQQILGQGPKLLIQFQNNGVVDDSQLPKDRFSAERLKGVDSTLKIQPAKLEDSAVYLCASSRAGGHQFFGPGTRLTVL.

The chain employs TRBV15 and TRBJ1-2; D might be TRBD1 (6 bases). The germline CDR1 and CDR2 sequences are LNHNV and YYDKDF (reference sequence). Trimming shortened V by 10 bases and J by 10 bases, and 16 bases separated the two germline ends. The CDR3 covers 11 residues. The CDR3 DNA follows: TGTGCCAAGACAGGAGTCCATGACTACACCTTC. As protein: CAKTGVHDYTF.

J is TRBJ2-1 and V is TRBV11-3; TRBD1 might be the D (5 bases). Looked up from germline, CDR1 is SGHNT and CDR2 is YENEEA. With 1 base removed from V and 5 bases from J, the gap between germline ends came to 18 bases. This CDR3 is built from 17 residues. For the CDR3, the DNA is TGTGCCAGCAGCTTAGGTGGTCTGGGGCGAAAGGACAATGAGCAGTTCTTC. Its translation is CASSLGGLGRKDNEQFF. Full variable domain (missing parts from reference TRBV11-3 and TRBJ2-1): EAGVVQSPRYKIIEKKQPVAFWCNPISGHNTLYWYLQNLGQGPELLIRYENEEAVDDSQLPKDRFSAERLKGVDSTLKIQPAELGDSAVYLCASSLGGLGRKDNEQFFGPGTRLTVL.

The chain joins TRBV6-1 to TRBJ2-7; TRBD1 agrees at 7 bases. Germline V CDR1 and CDR2: MNHNS, SASEGT. There are 15 residues in the CDR3. V lost 7 bases to trimming and J lost 2 bases; unmatched junction nucleotides: 11. The CDR3 nucleotides read TGTGCCAGCAACCGATCGACAGGGAAGACCTACGAGCAGTACTTC. Translated: CASNRSTGKTYEQYF.

V gene TRBV7-3 combines with J gene TRBJ2-1, with 7 bases identical to TRBD1. Germline CDR1 and CDR2: SGHTA and FQGTGA. Germline trimming cut 1 base from V and 10 bases from J; bases unmatched to any gene: 1. The CDR3 loop spans 12 amino acids. CDR3: CASSLMGQEQFF. The CDR3 nucleotides are TGTGCCAGCAGCTTAATGGGACAGGAGCAGTTCTTC. The full variable domain, completed using reference TRBV7-3 and TRBJ2-1, is GAGVSQTPSNKVTEKGKYVELRCDPISGHTALYWYRQSLGQGPEFLIYFQGTGAADDSGLPNDRFFAVRPEGSVSTLKIQRTERGDSAVYLCASSLMGQEQFFGPGTRLTVL.